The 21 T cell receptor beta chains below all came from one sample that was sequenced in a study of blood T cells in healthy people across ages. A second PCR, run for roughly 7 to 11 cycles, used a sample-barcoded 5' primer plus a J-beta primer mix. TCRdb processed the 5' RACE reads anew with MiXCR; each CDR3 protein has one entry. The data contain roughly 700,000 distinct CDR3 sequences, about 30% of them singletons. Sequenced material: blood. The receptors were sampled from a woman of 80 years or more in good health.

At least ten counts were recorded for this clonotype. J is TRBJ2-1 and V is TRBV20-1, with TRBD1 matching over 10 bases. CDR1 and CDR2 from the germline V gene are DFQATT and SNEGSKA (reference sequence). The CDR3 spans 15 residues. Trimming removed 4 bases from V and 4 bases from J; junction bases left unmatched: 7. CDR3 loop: CSATRRTGGYNEQFF. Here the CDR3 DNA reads TGCAGTGCTACCCGAAGGACAGGGGGTTACAATGAGCAGTTCTTC.

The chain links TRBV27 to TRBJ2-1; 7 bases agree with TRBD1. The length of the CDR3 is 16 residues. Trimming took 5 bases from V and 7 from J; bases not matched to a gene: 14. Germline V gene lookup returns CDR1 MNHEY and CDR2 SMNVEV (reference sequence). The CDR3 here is CASSPSGTVTGNEQFF. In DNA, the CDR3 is TGTGCCAGCAGTCCCTCCGGGACAGTAACTGGGAATGAGCAGTTCTTC.

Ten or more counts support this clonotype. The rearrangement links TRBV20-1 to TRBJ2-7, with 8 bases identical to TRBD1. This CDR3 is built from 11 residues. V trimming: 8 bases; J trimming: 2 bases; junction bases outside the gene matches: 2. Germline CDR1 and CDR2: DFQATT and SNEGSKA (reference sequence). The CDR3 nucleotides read TGCAGTTACAGGGGGACCTACGAGCAGTACTTC. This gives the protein CSYRGTYEQYF.

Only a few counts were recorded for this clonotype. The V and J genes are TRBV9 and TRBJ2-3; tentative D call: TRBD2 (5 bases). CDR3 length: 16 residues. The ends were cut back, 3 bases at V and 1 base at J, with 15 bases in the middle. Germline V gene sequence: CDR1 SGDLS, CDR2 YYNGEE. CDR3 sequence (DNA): TGTGCCAGCAGCGGGGAGTATGGCGGGCGCACAGATACGCAGTATTTT. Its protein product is CASSGEYGGRTDTQYF.

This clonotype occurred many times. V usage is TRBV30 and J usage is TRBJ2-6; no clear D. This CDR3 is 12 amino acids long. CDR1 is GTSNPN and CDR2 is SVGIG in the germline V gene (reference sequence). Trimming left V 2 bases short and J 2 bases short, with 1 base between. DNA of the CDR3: TGTGCCTGGAGTCCTGGGGCCAACGTCCTGACTTTC. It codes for CAWSPGANVLTF. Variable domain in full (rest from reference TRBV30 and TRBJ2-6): SQTIHQWPATLVQPVGSPLSLECTVEGTSNPNLYWYRQAAGRGLQLLFYSVGIGQISSEVPQNLSASRPQDRQFILSSKKLLLSDSGFYLCAWSPGANVLTFGAGSRLTVL.

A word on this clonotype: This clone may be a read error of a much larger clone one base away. This CDR3 reads CAGSSLEGQPQHF. CDR3 nucleotide sequence: TGTGCCGGCAGCTCGCTGGAGGGCCAGCCCCAGCATTTT. The chain carries TRBV5-5 and TRBJ1-5, with D hard to call. Germline loops: CDR1 SGHKS, CDR2 YYEKEE (reference sequence). There are 13 residues in the CDR3.

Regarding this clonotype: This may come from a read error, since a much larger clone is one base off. The CDR3 nucleotides are TGTACCAGCACCCTCCGGGACAGGGCCGGAACCAAGCCCCAGCATTTT. It yields the protein CTSTLRDRAGTKPQHF. The chain has TRBV28 and TRBJ1-5; 9 bases align to TRBD1. Germline CDR1 is MDHEN and CDR2 is SYDVKM. This CDR3 is 16 amino acids long. Together with reference TRBV28 and TRBJ1-5, the CDR3 gives the full variable domain: DVKVTQSSRYLVKRTGEKVFLECVQDMDHENMFWYRQDPGLGLRLIYFSYDVKMKEKGDIPEGYSVSREKKERFSLILESASTNQTSMYLCTSTLRDRAGTKPQHFGDGTRLSIL.

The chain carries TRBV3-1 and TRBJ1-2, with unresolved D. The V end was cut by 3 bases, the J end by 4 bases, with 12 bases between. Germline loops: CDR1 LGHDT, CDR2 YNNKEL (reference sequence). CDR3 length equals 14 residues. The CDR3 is CASSHEDGIYGYTF. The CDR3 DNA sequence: TGTGCCAGCAGCCATGAGGACGGGATCTATGGCTACACCTTC.

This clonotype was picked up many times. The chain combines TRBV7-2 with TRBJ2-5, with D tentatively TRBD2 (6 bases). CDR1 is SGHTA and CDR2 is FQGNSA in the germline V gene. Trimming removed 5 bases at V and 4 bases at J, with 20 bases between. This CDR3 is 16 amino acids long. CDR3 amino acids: CASSRGTGLGSETQYF. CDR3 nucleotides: TGTGCCAGCAGCCGGGGGACGGGGTTGGGGTCAGAGACCCAGTACTTC.

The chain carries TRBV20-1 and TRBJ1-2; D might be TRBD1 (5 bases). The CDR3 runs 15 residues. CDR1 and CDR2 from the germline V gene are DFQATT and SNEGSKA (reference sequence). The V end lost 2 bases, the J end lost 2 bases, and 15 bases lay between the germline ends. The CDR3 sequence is CSARNYGRGNYGYTF. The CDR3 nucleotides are TGCAGTGCTAGAAATTATGGAAGGGGAAACTATGGCTACACCTTC.

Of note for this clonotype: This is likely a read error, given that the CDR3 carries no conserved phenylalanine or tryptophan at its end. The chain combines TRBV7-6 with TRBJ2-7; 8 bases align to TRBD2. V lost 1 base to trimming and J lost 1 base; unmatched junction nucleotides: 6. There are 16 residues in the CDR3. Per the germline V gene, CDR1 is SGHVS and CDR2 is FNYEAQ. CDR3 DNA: TGTGCCAGCAGCTTAGGGTCGGGGGGGGGGTCCTACGAGCAGTACTGC. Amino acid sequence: CASSLGSGGGSYEQYC.

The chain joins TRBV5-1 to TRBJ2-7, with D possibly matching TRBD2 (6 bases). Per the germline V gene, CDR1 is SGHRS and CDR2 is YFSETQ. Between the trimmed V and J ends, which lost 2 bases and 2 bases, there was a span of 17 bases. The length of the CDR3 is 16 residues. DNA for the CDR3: TGCGCCAGCAGCTTCACGCGACTAGGGGAGACCTACGAGCAGTACTTC. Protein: CASSFTRLGETYEQYF.

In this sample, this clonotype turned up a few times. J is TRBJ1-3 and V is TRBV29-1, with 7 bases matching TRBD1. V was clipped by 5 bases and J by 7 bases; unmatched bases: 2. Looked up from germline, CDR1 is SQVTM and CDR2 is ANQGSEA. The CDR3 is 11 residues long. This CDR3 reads CSVSDRNTIYF. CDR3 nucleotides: TGCAGCGTTTCGGACAGGAACACCATATATTTT.

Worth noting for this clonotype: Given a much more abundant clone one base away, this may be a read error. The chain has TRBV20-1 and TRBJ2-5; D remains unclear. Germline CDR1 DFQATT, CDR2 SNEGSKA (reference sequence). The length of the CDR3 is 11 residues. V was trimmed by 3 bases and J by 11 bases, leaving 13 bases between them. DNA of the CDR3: TGCAGTGCTAGTTTTCACAATGAGCAGTACTTC. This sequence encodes CSASFHNEQYF.

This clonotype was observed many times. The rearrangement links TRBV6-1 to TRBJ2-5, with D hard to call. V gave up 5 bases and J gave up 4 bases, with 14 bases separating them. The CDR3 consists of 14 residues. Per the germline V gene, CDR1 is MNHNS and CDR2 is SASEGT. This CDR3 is CASSPRRPLETQYF. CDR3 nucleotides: TGTGCCAGCAGTCCGCGGAGACCTTTAGAGACCCAGTACTTC.

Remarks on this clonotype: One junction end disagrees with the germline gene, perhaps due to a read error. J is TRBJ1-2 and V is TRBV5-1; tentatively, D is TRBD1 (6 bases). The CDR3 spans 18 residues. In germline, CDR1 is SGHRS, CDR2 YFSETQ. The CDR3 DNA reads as TGCGCCAGCGGCTTGACCGATAGTACAGGGAAAGGGAACTATGGCTACACCTTC. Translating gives CASGLTDSTGKGNYGYTF.

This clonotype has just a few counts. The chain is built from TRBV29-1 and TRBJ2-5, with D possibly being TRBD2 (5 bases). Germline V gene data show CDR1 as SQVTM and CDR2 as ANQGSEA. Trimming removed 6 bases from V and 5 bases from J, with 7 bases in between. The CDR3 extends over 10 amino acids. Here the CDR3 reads CSVRRETQYF. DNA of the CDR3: TGCAGCGTCCGGAGGGAGACCCAGTACTTC. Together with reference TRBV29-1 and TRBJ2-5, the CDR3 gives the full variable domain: SAVISQKPSRDICQRGTSLTIQCQVDSQVTMMFWYRQQPGQSLTLIATANQGSEATYESGFVIDKFPISRPNLTFSTLTVSNMSPEDSSIYLCSVRRETQYFGPGTRLLVL.

The CDR3, as DNA: TGTGCCAGCAGCCCCGGGCCTCAGCCCCAGCATTTT. This gives the protein CASSPGPQPQHF. The chain combines TRBV28 with TRBJ1-5; D remains ambiguous. CDR3 size: 12 residues. The V gene's germline CDR1 is MDHEN and CDR2 SYDVKM. V lost 6 bases to trimming and J lost 6 bases, with 9 bases between them.

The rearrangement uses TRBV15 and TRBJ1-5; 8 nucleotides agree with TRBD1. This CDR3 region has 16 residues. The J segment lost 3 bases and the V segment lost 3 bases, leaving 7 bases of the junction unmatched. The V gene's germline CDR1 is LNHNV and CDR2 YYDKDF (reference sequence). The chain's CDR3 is CATSREMTGANQPQHF. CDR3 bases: TGTGCCACCAGCAGGGAGATGACAGGGGCCAATCAGCCCCAGCATTTT.

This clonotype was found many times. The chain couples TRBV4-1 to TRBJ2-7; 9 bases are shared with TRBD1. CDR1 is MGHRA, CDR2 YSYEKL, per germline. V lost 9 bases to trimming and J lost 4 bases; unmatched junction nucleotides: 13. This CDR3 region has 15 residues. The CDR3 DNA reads TGCGCCAGTTCGACCCGGGACAGGGAAGGGTACGAGCAGTACTTC. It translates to CASSTRDREGYEQYF.

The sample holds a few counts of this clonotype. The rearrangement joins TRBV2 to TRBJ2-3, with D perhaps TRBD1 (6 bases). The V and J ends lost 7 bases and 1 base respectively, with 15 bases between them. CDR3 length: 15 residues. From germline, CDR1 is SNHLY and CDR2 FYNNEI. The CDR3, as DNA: TGTGCCAGCAAACAGGGCCCCTTAGGCACAGATACGCAGTATTTT. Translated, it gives CASKQGPLGTDTQYF.